This is a list of T cell receptor beta chains from one sample in a study of blood T cell repertoires in COVID-19. This table comes from immunoSEQ multiplex PCR, and its TCRdb copy is limited to in-frame clones, with some not included. The sample shows over 100,000 clones, roughly 89% of them seen only once. Sample: peripheral blood. The receptor set was obtained from a man aged 40-49 years with acute or convalescent COVID-19. Both conserved end residues are part of each CDR3. The D gene is left open where the match is weak. A clone size is listed for some rows: how often the clone was seen (once, few, many), or a class if it is expanded.

v_gene	j_gene	abundance	d_gene	CDR3aa	CDR3nt
TRBV29-1	TRBJ1-1	.	.	CSVDRPGGGTEAFF	TGCAGCGTTGATAGACCAGGCGGAGGCACTGAAGCTTTCTTT
TRBV13	TRBJ2-5	.	.	CASSSRGRETQYF	TGTGCCAGCAGCTCAAGAGGCCGGGAGACCCAGTACTTC
TRBV5-6	TRBJ1-3	.	TRBD1	CASRRTGSGNTIYF	TGTGCCAGCAGGAGGACAGGGTCTGGAAACACCATATATTTT
TRBV19	TRBJ2-1	.	TRBD2	CASSGVAGPYNEQFF	TGTGCCAGTAGTGGAGTAGCGGGACCCTACAATGAGCAGTTCTTC
TRBV9	TRBJ1-1	.	.	CASGRGMNTEAFF	TGTGCCAGCGGCAGGGGAATGAACACTGAAGCTTTCTTT
TRBV19	TRBJ1-1	.	TRBD1	CASSMHRDRGTEAFF	TGTGCCAGTAGTATGCACCGGGACAGGGGTACTGAAGCTTTCTTT
TRBV6-6	TRBJ1-1	.	TRBD1	CASTKGGTGRTEAFF	TGTGCCAGCACCAAAGGAGGGACAGGGAGGACTGAAGCTTTCTTT
TRBV4-2	TRBJ1-1	.	.	CASSQDGATEAFF	TGTGCCAGCAGCCAAGATGGGGCGACTGAAGCTTTCTTT
TRBV4-2	TRBJ2-7	few	TRBD1	CASSQYRGAPYEQYF	TGTGCCAGCAGCCAATACAGGGGAGCCCCCTACGAGCAGTACTTC
TRBV5-8	TRBJ1-1	.	TRBD1	CASSLELGQGSTPTEAFF	TGTGCCAGCAGCTTGGAGCTGGGACAGGGGTCCACCCCCACTGAAGCTTTCTTT
TRBV10-1	TRBJ2-1	.	.	CASSDRANEQFF	TGCGCCAGCAGTGACAGGGCCAATGAGCAGTTCTTC
TRBV19	TRBJ1-2	.	.	CASSMGQVNGYTF	TGTGCCAGTAGTATGGGCCAGGTCAATGGCTACACCTTC
TRBV18	TRBJ2-1	once	TRBD1	CASSRDRSYNEQFF	TGTGCCAGCTCCCGGGACAGGTCCTACAATGAGCAGTTCTTC
TRBV5-1	TRBJ1-6	.	TRBD1	CASSLGGGDSPLHF	TGCGCCAGCAGCTTGGGAGGGGGCGATTCACCCCTCCACTTT